The 31 T cell receptor beta chains listed next were all sequenced from one sample in a study of CD8 T cells in ankylosing spondylitis. Whole-study findings and limits: A TCR beta motif of 7 or 8 highly homologous variants appeared characteristic of ankylosing spondylitis blood.

These receptors have no known antigen. TCRdb ran MiXCR on the 5' RACE reads and lists one entry per CDR3 protein. The repertoire has approximately 400,000 distinct CDR3 sequences, 20% to 30% of them found once; the top ten carry approximately 1%. The specimen sequenced was blood, either unsorted or a sorted T cell fraction (not recorded which). The receptor source for this set is a male donor with ankylosing spondylitis.

The rearrangement links TRBV12-3 or TRBV12-4 to TRBJ2-1; 7 bases map to TRBD2. This CDR3 has 16 amino acids. V dropped 0 bases and J dropped 10; count of bases not matched to a gene: 12. In DNA, the CDR3 is TGTGCCAGCAGTTTAGCCCCAGCGGGAAGGGGATTGGAGCAGTTCTTC. As protein: CASSLAPAGRGLEQFF.

The table lists this clonotype with a few counts. The chain carries TRBV12-3 or TRBV12-4 and TRBJ1-1, with no clear D. Trimming stripped 3 bases from V and 3 bases from J, with 17 bases between. This CDR3 has 16 amino acids. CDR3 in DNA: TGTGCCAGCAGTTTGTCCGGTCAAACGATCTACACTGAAGCTTTCTTT. It codes for CASSLSGQTIYTEAFF.

This clonotype turned up a few times. The chain combines TRBV7-2 with TRBJ2-2, with 7 bases that match TRBD2. This CDR3 region has 15 residues. V lost 5 bases to trimming and J lost 1 base; unmatched junction nucleotides: 4. Germline lookup yields CDR1 SGHTA and CDR2 FQGNSA. CDR3 sequence: CASSQLAENTGELFF. The CDR3 coding sequence is TGTGCCAGCAGCCAGCTAGCGGAGAACACCGGGGAGCTGTTTTTT.

The sample holds one count of this clonotype. The V and J genes are TRBV7-2 and TRBJ1-6; a possible D gene is TRBD1 (5 bases). V was cut by 1 base and J by 10 bases, with 14 bases left in between. Per the germline V gene, CDR1 is SGHTA and CDR2 is FQGNSA. The CDR3 is 15 amino acids. CDR3 amino acids: CASSLGAGIESPLHF. CDR3 DNA sequence: TGTGCCAGCAGCTTAGGGGCAGGGATAGAATCACCCCTCCACTTT.

This chain uses TRBV29-1 with TRBJ1-2; D is undetermined. The CDR3 covers 14 residues. V shed 3 bases and J shed 4 bases, with 15 bases lying between them. Germline loops: CDR1 SQVTM, CDR2 ANQGSEA. Written as DNA, the CDR3 is TGCAGCGTTGAGGGCCTGGGTACGGGCTATGGCTACACCTTC. Translating it yields CSVEGLGTGYGYTF.

In DNA form, the CDR3 reads TGCGCCAGCAGCTTAGACGGGACAGGGACCTACGAGCAGTACTTC. As protein: CASSLDGTGTYEQYF. The V and J genes are TRBV5-1 and TRBJ2-7; TRBD1 agrees at 9 bases. V shed 2 bases and J 2 bases; nucleotides not matched to a gene: 5. CDR1 and CDR2 from the germline V gene are SGHRS and YFSETQ. The CDR3 loop spans 15 amino acids.

The V gene is TRBV20-1, the J gene TRBJ2-4; tentative D call: TRBD1 (6 bases). CDR3 length equals 15 residues. Trimming took off 0 bases at V and 8 bases at J, with 17 bases between the two ends. Germline V gives CDR1 DFQATT, CDR2 SNEGSKA (reference sequence). CDR3 sequence (DNA): TGCAGTGCTAGAGAAATCAGGGGATGGGAAGACATTCAGTACTTC. This sequence encodes CSAREIRGWEDIQYF.

The chain combines TRBV29-1 with TRBJ2-5, with D perhaps matching TRBD1 or TRBD2 (5 bases each). CDR3 length equals 13 residues. With 4 bases removed from V and 2 bases from J, the gap between germline ends came to 11 bases. Germline CDR1 reads SQVTM; CDR2 reads ANQGSEA. CDR3 region: CSVAGAVQETQYF. The CDR3 DNA follows: TGCAGCGTTGCCGGGGCAGTTCAAGAGACCCAGTACTTC.

This sequence joins TRBV4-1 and TRBJ1-5, with 7 bases matching TRBD1. V was pared by 2 bases and J by 6 bases, with 1 base of the junction left unmatched. This CDR3 has 13 residues. Germline values: CDR1 MGHRA, CDR2 YSYEKL. CDR3 coding DNA: TGCGCCAGCAGCCAACAGGGGGGTCAGCCCCAGCATTTT. Amino acid sequence: CASSQQGGQPQHF.

The table lists this clonotype with a count of one. The chain couples TRBV7-9 to TRBJ2-2, with 9 bases matching TRBD1. From germline, CDR1 is SEHNR and CDR2 FQNEAQ (reference sequence). V shed 6 bases, J shed 6 bases, and the junction held 8 bases outside the gene matches. The CDR3 has 15 amino acids. The DNA for the CDR3 is TGTGCCAGCAGTACGGCCGGGACAGGGTCCGGGGAGCTGTTTTTT. This encodes CASSTAGTGSGELFF.

The J gene is TRBJ2-7, the V gene TRBV10-3; 9 bases align to TRBD2. V gave up 2 bases and J gave up 6 bases; unmatched junction bases: 11. Looked up from germline, CDR1 is ENHRY and CDR2 is SYGVKD. The length of the CDR3 is 16 residues. The CDR3 DNA sequence: TGTGCCATCAGTGAGAGGGACAGCGGGGGGAAGGGCGAGCAGTACTTC. This gives the protein CAISERDSGGKGEQYF.

This chain uses TRBV6-1 with TRBJ2-1, with 8 bases aligning to TRBD1. V was pared by 7 bases and J by 4 bases, with 6 bases of the junction left unmatched. Per germline, CDR1 MNHNS and CDR2 SASEGT. The CDR3 loop spans 14 amino acids. The CDR3, as DNA: TGTGCCAGCAAAGCAGGGGGCCCTTACAATGAGCAGTTCTTC. Protein: CASKAGGPYNEQFF.

In nucleotides, the CDR3 is TGCAGTGCTAGTTTCGAAGCCACAGATACGCAGTATTTT. Translation: CSASFEATDTQYF. V is TRBV20-1 and J is TRBJ2-3; no reliable D call. Germline assignment: CDR1 DFQATT and CDR2 SNEGSKA (reference sequence). This CDR3 is 13 amino acids long. Trimming pared 3 bases from V and 2 bases from J, leaving 9 bases between.

This clonotype has a count of ten or more. This chain links TRBV11-2 with TRBJ2-5, with D possibly being TRBD2 (5 bases). This CDR3 has 12 residues. CDR1 and CDR2 (germline): SGHAT, FQNNGV. Trimming pared 3 bases from V and 9 bases from J, leaving 11 bases between. The DNA of the CDR3 is TGTGCCAGCAGCTTCGGAGAGGGAGCCCAGTACTTC. This sequence encodes CASSFGEGAQYF. The full variable domain, in which reference TRBV11-2 and TRBJ2-5 provide the parts outside the CDR3, is EAGVAQSPRYKIIEKRQSVAFWCNPISGHATLYWYQQILGQGPKLLIQFQNNGVVDDSQLPKDRFSAERLKGVDSTLKIQPAKLEDSAVYLCASSFGEGAQYFGPGTRLLVL.

The CDR3 region has the DNA TGTGCCAGCAGCCAAGACCCAGGTTGGAATTCACCCCTCCACTTT. Translation gives CASSQDPGWNSPLHF. The chain employs TRBV3-1 and TRBJ1-6; D remains unclear. Trimming removed 0 bases from V and 7 bases from J, with 10 bases in between. The germline V gene has CDR1 LGHDT and CDR2 YNNKEL (reference sequence). The CDR3 is 15 residues long.

This clonotype was detected a few times. The rearrangement uses TRBV20-1 and TRBJ1-2; D unclear. V was trimmed by 0 bases and J by 5 bases, leaving 10 bases between them. This CDR3 is built from 13 residues. CDR1 and CDR2 (germline): DFQATT, SNEGSKA (reference sequence). CDR3 residues: CSARDLVGYGYTF. The CDR3 DNA reads as TGCAGTGCTAGAGATCTGGTGGGTTATGGCTACACCTTC.

This clonotype came up a few times. The chain carries TRBV12-3 or TRBV12-4 and TRBJ2-1, with 7 bases that match TRBD1. The CDR3 totals 15 residues. The junction had 10 bases not matched to a gene; V was cut back by 6 bases and J by 5 bases. The CDR3 DNA reads TGTGCCAGCAGAATAACAGGGGCGTACGACAATGAGCAGTTCTTC. It specifies CASRITGAYDNEQFF.

The genes are TRBV29-1 and TRBJ2-3, with D hard to call. Germline-derived CDR1 and CDR2 are SQVTM and ANQGSEA. V was shortened by 4 bases and J by 3 bases, with 17 bases between the two germline ends. CDR3 length: 15 residues. The CDR3: CSVAVRGQTTDTQYF. The CDR3 DNA is TGCAGCGTTGCCGTTCGTGGCCAGACTACAGATACGCAGTATTTT.

This clonotype was picked up a small number of times. J is TRBJ2-6 and V is TRBV3-1; D not resolved. The CDR3 contains 15 residues. Germline V gene data show CDR1 as LGHDT and CDR2 as YNNKEL (reference sequence). The V end was cut by 0 bases, the J end by 1 base, with 4 bases between. The CDR3 spells CASSQDASGANVLTF. The CDR3 DNA follows: TGTGCCAGCAGCCAAGACGCTTCTGGGGCCAACGTCCTGACTTTC.

The chain is built from TRBV4-1 and TRBJ1-3; 7 nucleotides match TRBD1. The trim removed 4 bases at V and 2 bases at J, leaving 5 bases unmatched. The CDR3 is 15 amino acids. Germline assignment: CDR1 MGHRA and CDR2 YSYEKL. The CDR3 nucleotides read TGCGCCAGCAGCCCGAATCAGGGGGCTGGAAACACCATATATTTT. Its protein product is CASSPNQGAGNTIYF.

This sequence joins TRBV5-1 and TRBJ2-7; D may be TRBD1 or TRBD2 (5 bases each). Germline values: CDR1 SGHRS, CDR2 YFSETQ. This CDR3 is 13 amino acids long. With 4 bases removed from V and 0 bases from J, the gap between germline ends came to 8 bases. CDR3 amino acids: CASSEGSSYEQYF. The CDR3 DNA is TGCGCCAGCAGCGAGGGGAGCTCCTACGAGCAGTACTTC.

This clonotype was detected a few times. The chain uses TRBV27 and TRBJ2-1; TRBD1 might be the D (6 bases). V dropped 4 bases and J dropped 0 bases, with 16 bases sitting between them. The CDR3 has 17 residues. The V gene's germline CDR1 is MNHEY and CDR2 SMNVEV (reference sequence). The CDR3 sequence: CASSSYRASDSYNEQFF. CDR3 nucleotides: TGTGCCAGCAGTTCCTACAGGGCCTCAGACTCCTACAATGAGCAGTTCTTC.

The chain employs TRBV20-1 and TRBJ2-1; TRBD2 matches 9 bases. Germline trimming cut 8 bases from V and 9 bases from J; bases unmatched to any gene: 8. Germline V gives CDR1 DFQATT, CDR2 SNEGSKA (reference sequence). This CDR3 has 12 amino acids. CDR3 sequence (DNA): TGCAGTCCTGAGCGAGCGGGGGGTGAGCAGTTCTTC. Protein product: CSPERAGGEQFF.

This clonotype showed up just a few times. The chain uses TRBV20-1 and TRBJ2-3; 8 bases are shared with TRBD2. This CDR3 spans 12 amino acids. CDR1 DFQATT and CDR2 SNEGSKA come from the germline V gene (reference sequence). Germline trimming cut 6 bases from V and 5 bases from J; bases unmatched to any gene: 4. The CDR3 here is CSARTSGDTQYF. The DNA of the CDR3 is TGCAGTGCCAGAACTAGCGGAGATACGCAGTATTTT.

Points on this clonotype: The CDR3 end shows no conserved phenylalanine or tryptophan, and so a read error is likely. It is unclear where the CDR3 begins or ends on the DNA, so no DNA is shown, and the CDR3 is as TCRdb lists it. V gene TRBV6-1 combines with J gene TRBJ2-1; the DNA was not compared with TRBD2, the D call given in the table. The germline CDR1 and CDR2 sequences are MNHNS and SASEGT. The CDR3 length equals 14 residues, ends included. CDR3 protein: CASSAWTALAGKAL.

The V gene is TRBV7-8, the J gene TRBJ2-3, with 14 positions matching TRBD2. Germline V gene data show CDR1 as SGHVS and CDR2 as FQNEAQ. This CDR3 is 17 amino acids long. The ends lost 4 bases at V and 7 bases at J; junction bases unmatched: 10. The CDR3 sequence is CASSSPMTSGRDYTQYF. CDR3 sequence (DNA): TGTGCCAGCAGCTCTCCCATGACTAGCGGGAGGGATTATACGCAGTATTTT.

This clonotype was counted only a few times. This chain joins TRBV7-2 and TRBJ2-7; 8 bases agree with TRBD2. CDR3 length equals 15 residues. V dropped 1 base and J dropped 4; count of bases not matched to a gene: 6. Germline-derived CDR1 and CDR2 are SGHTA and FQGNSA. The CDR3 bases are TGTGCCAGCAGCTTAGTTGCGGGAGGTGGGTACGAGCAGTACGTC. Translating it yields CASSLVAGGGYEQYV.

The genes are TRBV28 and TRBJ1-1; D is perhaps TRBD1 (6 bases). Germline V gives CDR1 MDHEN, CDR2 SYDVKM. The V end lost 1 base, the J end lost 6 bases, and 9 bases lay between the germline ends. This CDR3 is 13 amino acids long. The CDR3 spells CASSLFWTAEAFF. CDR3 DNA sequence: TGTGCCAGCAGTTTATTCTGGACAGCTGAAGCTTTCTTT.

The chain has TRBV20-1 and TRBJ2-1, with TRBD2 matching 11 bases. This CDR3 spans 16 amino acids. Unmatched junction bases numbered 6, after V lost 3 bases and J lost 2 bases. Per germline, CDR1 DFQATT and CDR2 SNEGSKA (reference sequence). The DNA for the CDR3 is TGCAGTGCTAGTCGACTAGCGGGACCCGCCTACAATGAGCAGTTCTTC. Residues: CSASRLAGPAYNEQFF.

This clonotype came up a few times. The V and J genes are TRBV3-1 and TRBJ1-2; D remains ambiguous. Between the trimmed V and J ends, which lost 1 base and 3 bases, there was a span of 6 bases. This CDR3 has 13 residues. CDR1 and CDR2 from the germline V gene are LGHDT and YNNKEL (reference sequence). CDR3 nucleotides: TGTGCCAGCAGCCAAGGGACGGACTATGGCTACACCTTC. Translating it yields CASSQGTDYGYTF.

This clonotype came up a few times. This chain links TRBV20-1 with TRBJ2-1; no firm D call. This CDR3 has 11 residues. Trimming removed 1 base from V and 8 bases from J, with 6 bases in between. The germline CDR1 and CDR2 sequences are DFQATT and SNEGSKA (reference sequence). The CDR3 nucleotides are TGCAGTGCTAGAGTTTTCGATGAGCAGTTCTTC. Its protein product is CSARVFDEQFF.